This is a list of T cell receptor beta chains from one sample in a study of T-cell reconstitution after alpha-beta-depleted transplantation in children. TCRdb ran MiXCR on the PCR reads and lists one entry per CDR3 protein. The repertoire holds some 830,000 distinct CDR3 sequences, roughly 16% seen once, with under 6% in the top ten. The starting material was PBMCs, mostly from graft donor cells, obtained 360 days after TCRalphabeta/CD19-depleted stem cell transplant. Source of these receptors: a male patient aged 10 to 17 who had a stem cell transplant for acute lymphoblastic leukemia, so the T cells may come from the graft donor. Both conserved end residues are part of each CDR3. The D gene is left open where the match is weak. A clone size is listed for some rows: how often the clone was seen (once, few, many), or a class if it is expanded.

j_gene: TRBJ2-7
d_gene: TRBD1
v_gene: TRBV29-1
abundance: few
CDR3nt: TGCAGCGTTGCTGACAGGGGGTTCGCCGAGCAGTACTTC
CDR3aa: CSVADRGFAEQYF

j_gene: TRBJ1-2
d_gene: TRBD1
v_gene: TRBV7-9
abundance: few
CDR3nt: TGTGCCAGCAGCGACCACTTGGGACAGGCTCTGAGAGGCTACACCTTC
CDR3aa: CASSDHLGQALRGYTF

j_gene: TRBJ2-1
d_gene: .
v_gene: TRBV4-1
abundance: many
CDR3nt: TGCGCCAGCAGCGGGGGATCAGGGTTTGAGAATGAGCAGTTCTTC
CDR3aa: CASSGGSGFENEQFF

j_gene: TRBJ2-7
d_gene: .
v_gene: TRBV4-1
abundance: many
CDR3nt: TGCGCCAGCAGCCAAGTGACAGGTGCCTACGAGCAGTACTTC
CDR3aa: CASSQVTGAYEQYF

j_gene: TRBJ2-1
d_gene: .
v_gene: TRBV5-1
abundance: .
CDR3nt: TGCGCCAGCAACACCGGAACTATAACAAAAGATCAGTTCTTC
CDR3aa: CASNTGTITKDQFF

j_gene: TRBJ2-3
d_gene: .
v_gene: TRBV3-1
abundance: .
CDR3nt: TGTGCCAGCAGCCAAAGGGAGAATCAGCCCCAGTATTTT
CDR3aa: CASSQRENQPQYF

j_gene: TRBJ2-7
d_gene: TRBD1
v_gene: TRBV4-1
abundance: few
CDR3nt: TGCGCCAGCAGCCTACTAGAACAGGGGAATAACTACGAGCAGTACTTC
CDR3aa: CASSLLEQGNNYEQYF

j_gene: TRBJ1-4
d_gene: .
v_gene: TRBV28
abundance: .
CDR3nt: TGTGCCAGCAGTTTTTTGCGGGGAAATAATGAAAAACTGTTTTTT
CDR3aa: CASSFLRGNNEKLFF

j_gene: TRBJ1-6
d_gene: TRBD1
v_gene: TRBV15
abundance: few
CDR3nt: TGTGCCACCAGCGGCAGGACAGGGGTGTCACCCCTCCACTTT
CDR3aa: CATSGRTGVSPLHF

j_gene: TRBJ2-1
d_gene: .
v_gene: TRBV15
abundance: .
CDR3nt: TGTGCCACCAGCAGAGATACGGGGGAAGTAAGCTCCTACAATGAGCAGTTCTTC
CDR3aa: CATSRDTGEVSSYNEQFF

j_gene: TRBJ2-1
d_gene: .
v_gene: TRBV6-2/TRBV6-3
abundance: few
CDR3nt: TGTGCCAGCAGTTACTCGGTGGGCGGGATTGGTGAGCAGTTCTTC
CDR3aa: CASSYSVGGIGEQFF

j_gene: TRBJ2-7
d_gene: TRBD2
v_gene: TRBV9
abundance: few
CDR3nt: TGTGCCAGCAGCGTCGCCCCCCGGGAGGTGGGCTACGAGCAGTACTTC
CDR3aa: CASSVAPREVGYEQYF

j_gene: TRBJ2-2
d_gene: .
v_gene: TRBV6-2/TRBV6-3
abundance: .
CDR3nt: TGTGCCAGCAGTCGTTGGGGCGGGGAGCTGTTTTTT
CDR3aa: CASSRWGGELFF

j_gene: TRBJ2-7
d_gene: .
v_gene: TRBV20-1
abundance: .
CDR3nt: TGCAGTGCTGGGCCCCGACAGGGACTAGGCGCGCAGTACTTC
CDR3aa: CSAGPRQGLGAQYF

j_gene: TRBJ2-5
d_gene: TRBD1
v_gene: TRBV5-1
abundance: few
CDR3nt: TGCGCCAGCAGCCGGGACAGGGGTCGGTACCAAGAGACCCAGTACTTC
CDR3aa: CASSRDRGRYQETQYF

j_gene: TRBJ2-3
d_gene: TRBD1
v_gene: TRBV29-1
abundance: .
CDR3nt: TGCAGCGTCGACGATGACAGGGAGTCAACAGATACGCAGTATTTT
CDR3aa: CSVDDDRESTDTQYF

j_gene: TRBJ2-3
d_gene: .
v_gene: TRBV15
abundance: many
CDR3nt: TGTGCCACCAGGACGTCTAGCACAGATACGCAGTATTTT
CDR3aa: CATRTSSTDTQYF

j_gene: TRBJ2-7
d_gene: .
v_gene: TRBV29-1
abundance: .
CDR3nt: TGCAGCGCCGCAATGGGCAGCTCCTACGAGCAGTACTTC
CDR3aa: CSAAMGSSYEQYF

j_gene: TRBJ2-3
d_gene: .
v_gene: TRBV24-1
abundance: few
CDR3nt: TGTGCCACCAGTGGGTCGGAAACAGGTGCCACAGATACGCAGTATTTT
CDR3aa: CATSGSETGATDTQYF

j_gene: TRBJ2-7
d_gene: .
v_gene: TRBV15
abundance: few
CDR3nt: TGTGCCACCACCAGCAGGGGATCTTGGGCCTACGAGCAGTACTTC
CDR3aa: CATTSRGSWAYEQYF

j_gene: TRBJ2-7
d_gene: TRBD2
v_gene: TRBV10-3
abundance: many
CDR3nt: TGTGCCATCAGATCTAGCGGGGGGCCCATCTACGAGCAGTACTTC
CDR3aa: CAIRSSGGPIYEQYF

j_gene: TRBJ2-5
d_gene: TRBD2
v_gene: TRBV5-1
abundance: .
CDR3nt: TGCGCCAGCAGCACAGCGGGAGTCGGAGAGACCCAGTACTTC
CDR3aa: CASSTAGVGETQYF

j_gene: TRBJ2-7
d_gene: .
v_gene: TRBV9
abundance: many
CDR3nt: TGTGCCAGCAGCGGAATATCCTACGAGCAGTACTTC
CDR3aa: CASSGISYEQYF

j_gene: TRBJ2-7
d_gene: TRBD1
v_gene: TRBV27
abundance: many
CDR3nt: TGTGCCAGTGCTACAGGGGTGAAGCCCTACGAGCAGTACTTC
CDR3aa: CASATGVKPYEQYF

j_gene: TRBJ2-2
d_gene: .
v_gene: TRBV7-9
abundance: .
CDR3nt: TGTGCCAGCAGCTCGAGGGACGGAAACACCGGGGAGCTGTTTTTT
CDR3aa: CASSSRDGNTGELFF

j_gene: TRBJ2-1
d_gene: .
v_gene: TRBV5-1
abundance: .
CDR3nt: TGCGCCAGCAGCTTGCGACTGAGCACCCAGGATGAGCAGTTCTTC
CDR3aa: CASSLRLSTQDEQFF

j_gene: TRBJ2-1
d_gene: .
v_gene: TRBV12-3/TRBV12-4
abundance: few
CDR3nt: TGTGCCAGCAGTCCGACTAGGGGGTGCTATGAGCAGTTCTTC
CDR3aa: CASSPTRGCYEQFF

j_gene: TRBJ2-3
d_gene: TRBD2
v_gene: TRBV20-1
abundance: many
CDR3nt: TGCAGTGCTAGTTTGCGGGAGAGCAACACAGATACGCAGTATTTT
CDR3aa: CSASLRESNTDTQYF

j_gene: TRBJ2-7
d_gene: .
v_gene: TRBV7-2
abundance: many
CDR3nt: TGTGCCAGCAGCCCCTGGTTAGCGACTACTAAGGAGCAGTACTTC
CDR3aa: CASSPWLATTKEQYF

j_gene: TRBJ2-2
d_gene: TRBD1
v_gene: TRBV5-1
abundance: .
CDR3nt: TGCGCCAGCAGCTGGACAGGGACGACCGGGGAGCTGTTTTTT
CDR3aa: CASSWTGTTGELFF

j_gene: TRBJ2-1
d_gene: .
v_gene: TRBV14
abundance: .
CDR3nt: TGTGCCAGCAGCCAAACACTAGCAGCAGACAATGAGCAGTTCTTC
CDR3aa: CASSQTLAADNEQFF

j_gene: TRBJ1-5
d_gene: .
v_gene: TRBV7-9
abundance: .
CDR3nt: TGTGCCAGCAGCTTAGGCTCCTCGGGTAACAATCAGCCCCAGCATTTT
CDR3aa: CASSLGSSGNNQPQHF

j_gene: TRBJ2-3
d_gene: TRBD2
v_gene: TRBV7-2
abundance: .
CDR3nt: TGTGCCAGCAGGCATAGCGGGAGCACAGATACGCAGTATTTT
CDR3aa: CASRHSGSTDTQYF

j_gene: TRBJ2-7
d_gene: TRBD1
v_gene: TRBV7-8
abundance: .
CDR3nt: TGTGCCAGCAGCCTCCTCCGTGGGACAGGGGGACACGAGCAGTACTTC
CDR3aa: CASSLLRGTGGHEQYF

j_gene: TRBJ2-3
d_gene: TRBD2
v_gene: TRBV7-3
abundance: .
CDR3nt: TGTGCCAGCAGCCCCTGGACTAGCGGGAGCCTAAATACGCAGTATTTT
CDR3aa: CASSPWTSGSLNTQYF

j_gene: TRBJ2-1
d_gene: TRBD2
v_gene: TRBV7-2
abundance: many
CDR3nt: TGTGCCAGCACTCGCCAGACTAGCGGGAGTAATGAGCAGTTCTTC
CDR3aa: CASTRQTSGSNEQFF

j_gene: TRBJ2-5
d_gene: .
v_gene: TRBV10-3
abundance: .
CDR3nt: TGTGCCATCAGTGAGTCCCTCCTTGAGTGGCCCCAAGAGACCCAGTACTTC
CDR3aa: CAISESLLEWPQETQYF

j_gene: TRBJ2-1
d_gene: TRBD1
v_gene: TRBV4-2
abundance: few
CDR3nt: TGTGCCAGCAGCCTCCGGGACAGGGGGATCAATGAGCAGTTCTTC
CDR3aa: CASSLRDRGINEQFF

j_gene: TRBJ2-3
d_gene: .
v_gene: TRBV9
abundance: many
CDR3nt: TGTGCCAGCAGCGTAGCTAACGGGGGAGATACGCAGTATTTT
CDR3aa: CASSVANGGDTQYF

j_gene: TRBJ2-3
d_gene: TRBD2
v_gene: TRBV12-3/TRBV12-4
abundance: .
CDR3nt: TGTGCCAGCACCGTAGCGGGAGGGCCTCCGGATACGCAGTATTTT
CDR3aa: CASTVAGGPPDTQYF